This entry concerns a single TCR beta chain. Its antigen is as yet unknown. The data were taken from a study of T cell responses to AZD1222 COVID-19 vaccine. Germline V gene sequence: CDR1 LNHDA, CDR2 SQIVND (reference sequence). V gave up 7 bases and J gave up 6 bases, with 19 bases separating them. This CDR3 region has 14 residues. Here immunoSEQ multiplex PCR was the method, and the copy in TCRdb shows in-frame clones only, minus some. The table has 93,000 or so clones, about 90% seen once. General observations from the study: The donor cohort was predominantly white British with a female majority, and clonal diversity may have been underestimated. Among those given AZD1222, only five to seven were seropositive at baseline. Among spike-specific TCRs, nearly half reportedly target unmutated variant regions.

The chain uses TRBV19 and TRBJ2-7; no definite D call. Sequences were derived from peripheral blood, sampled on day 0 of AZD1222 vaccination. The clonotype originates from an adult in good health. The CDR3 reads CASTTTQERGEQYF. Written as DNA, the CDR3 is TGTGCCAGTACCACTACCCAAGAACGTGGCGAGCAGTACTTC. The full variable domain, its missing parts supplied by reference TRBV19 and TRBJ2-7, is DGGITQSPKYLFRKEGQNVTLSCEQNLNHDAMYWYRQDPGQGLRLIYYSQIVNDFQKGDIAEGYSVSREKKESFPLTVTSAQKNPTAFYLCASTTTQERGEQYFGPGTRLTVT.